This T cell receptor (beta chain) appears in the sequencing data of a study of blood T cells in healthy people across ages. Study-wide results and limits: Compared with aged donors, long-lived donors showed fewer expanded clones, suggesting selection.

The V gene's germline CDR1 is LNHDA and CDR2 SQIVND (reference sequence). This CDR3 has 12 residues. Trimming took 8 bases from V and 5 from J; bases not matched to a gene: 3. The second PCR ran roughly 7 to 11 cycles with a sample-barcoded 5' primer and J-beta primers. Each CDR3 protein gets one entry after TCRdb re-called the 5' RACE reads with MiXCR. Of 800,000 to 950,000 distinct CDR3 sequences in the sample, around 48% are singletons; the top ten hold over 10%. Notes on this clonotype: Antigen unknown.

Each sample yielded at least 5 micrograms of PBMC total RNA. Material: blood. This TCR came from a man aged 25-45 years in good health. The chain recombines TRBV19 with TRBJ1-1; 9 bases map to TRBD1. The CDR3 sequence is CASQDRGTEAFF. The CDR3, as DNA: TGTGCCAGTCAGGACAGGGGAACTGAAGCTTTCTTT. Filled out from reference TRBV19 and TRBJ1-1, the complete variable domain reads DGGITQSPKYLFRKEGQNVTLSCEQNLNHDAMYWYRQDPGQGLRLIYYSQIVNDFQKGDIAEGYSVSREKKESFPLTVTSAQKNPTAFYLCASQDRGTEAFFGQGTRLTVV.